The source of this TCR beta chain is a study of cytomegalovirus exposure and HLA in healthy donors. The PCR used 60 Vbeta and 13 Jbeta primers. The assay was immunoSEQ multiplex PCR, and TCRdb's table has in-frame clones only and misses some. The sample shows over 200,000 clones, around 64% of them seen only once. To note about this clone: The antigen remains undetermined.

The CDR3 is 15 amino acids. With 5 bases clipped from V and 8 bases from J, the junction kept 9 bases outside the gene matches. Germline assignment: CDR1 SGDLS and CDR2 YYNGEE. Study-wide results and caveats: Researchers left out some V segments, among them TRBV6-2 and TRBV6-3, as indistinguishable.

This chain uses TRBV9 with TRBJ2-1, with TRBD2 matching over 11 bases. The source is a middle-aged man in good health and CMV-seropositive. The source material was PBMCs. CDR3: CASSASGGRCDEQFF. The CDR3, as DNA: TGTGCCAGCAGTGCTAGCGGGGGGCGATGTGATGAGCAGTTCTTC.